These T cell receptor beta chains were read from a single sample in a study of blood T cells in healthy people across ages. TCRdb called the 5' RACE reads again in MiXCR, with one record for every CDR3 protein. The sample holds roughly 2 million distinct CDR3 sequences, about 49% seen once. Sequencing was done on a sample of blood. The receptors here all came from a woman aged 40 to 50 in good health. Each CDR3 is given with its conserved first and last residue. The D gene is left open where the match is weak. Part of the rows lack a size; the others show once, few, many or a class for expanded clones.

>TRBJ1-2|-|TRBV5-6|-
TGTGCCAGCAGCCATAGGACAGTTCTCTTCTATGGCTACACCTTC
CASSHRTVLFYGYTF
>TRBJ2-5|-|TRBV3-1|TRBD2
TGTGCCAGCAGCCAAGATGGGACTAGCGGGGGTCTTAGGACCCAGTACTTC
CASSQDGTSGGLRTQYF
>TRBJ2-7|few|TRBV10-3|TRBD1
TGTGCCATCAGGGCCGGGACAGGGGTCTACGAGCAGTACTTC
CAIRAGTGVYEQYF
>TRBJ1-1|-|TRBV20-1|-
TGCAGTGCCCCCAAGCCGACGGAGGCCTACACTGAAGCTTTCTTT
CSAPKPTEAYTEAFF
>TRBJ2-5|few|TRBV6-6|-
TGTGCCAGCAGTTACGGTGGACAGCAAGAGACCCAGTACTTC
CASSYGGQQETQYF
>TRBJ2-5|-|TRBV5-1|TRBD1
TGCGCCAGCAGCGACAGGGTGGGGAAGACCCAGTACTTC
CASSDRVGKTQYF
>TRBJ2-3|many|TRBV28|-
TGTGCCAGCAGCCGGGGAGATACGCAGTATTTT
CASSRGDTQYF
>TRBJ2-7|-|TRBV5-1|-
TGCGCCGGCAGCTTGGACCCCGTCGGAACCAACGAGCAGTACTTC
CAGSLDPVGTNEQYF
>TRBJ1-6|once|TRBV7-2|TRBD1
TGTGCCAGCAGCCCCGGACAGGGGGTGGGTTCACCCCTCCACTTT
CASSPGQGVGSPLHF
>TRBJ2-1|few|TRBV27|-
TGTGCCAGCAGTTCTATGGGGCGGGGTTCCTACAATGAGCAGTTCTTC
CASSSMGRGSYNEQFF
>TRBJ2-6|few|TRBV9|TRBD2
TGTGCCAGCAGCACTGCTAGCGGCTCTGGGGCCAACGTCCTGACTTTC
CASSTASGSGANVLTF
>TRBJ2-7|-|TRBV6-2/TRBV6-3|TRBD2
TGTGCCAGCAGTTCCCCCCGGCCGGGACTACGAGAGCAGTACTTC
CASSSPRPGLREQYF
>TRBJ2-1|-|TRBV12-3/TRBV12-4|TRBD1
TGTGCCAGCAGCTCAGAAAACAGGGGAAACAATGAGCAGTTCTTC
CASSSENRGNNEQFF
>TRBJ2-7|-|TRBV20-1|TRBD1
TGCAGTGCTAGAGGTGCCCCGGGACAGGGAGCCTACGAGCAGTACTTC
CSARGAPGQGAYEQYF
>TRBJ2-1|few|TRBV20-1|TRBD1
TGCAGCCACTCGGGACAGTCATACAATGAGCAGTTCTTC
CSHSGQSYNEQFF
>TRBJ1-2|few|TRBV6-2/TRBV6-3|TRBD1
TGTGCCAGCAGCCGACAGGGTCCCGGCTACACCTTC
CASSRQGPGYTF
>TRBJ2-7|-|TRBV5-8|-
TGTGCCAGCAGCTTGGGGGCACTCCGGGGTGAGCAGTACTTC
CASSLGALRGEQYF
>TRBJ1-2|once|TRBV4-3|-
TGCGCCAGCAGCCAAGAACAGAACACTAACTATGGCTACACCTTC
CASSQEQNTNYGYTF
>TRBJ2-1|few|TRBV13|-
TGTGCCAGCAGCACCCGACAGGAGCCCTACAATGAGCAGTTCTTC
CASSTRQEPYNEQFF
>TRBJ2-7|once|TRBV6-5|-
TGTGCCAGCAGTTACGCTTCGGGGGCGCCAACCTACGAGCAGTACTTC
CASSYASGAPTYEQYF
>TRBJ2-1|many|TRBV12-3/TRBV12-4|-
TGTGCCAGCAGTTTTACAGGCTCCTACAATGAGCAGTTCTTC
CASSFTGSYNEQFF
>TRBJ1-6|few|TRBV4-2|-
TGTGCCAGCAGCCAGGTAGACAGCCGTAATTCACCCCTCCACTTT
CASSQVDSRNSPLHF
>TRBJ2-3|-|TRBV12-3/TRBV12-4|TRBD2
TGTGCCAGCACCTTACTAGCGGGGGGTGGCACAGATACGCAGTATTTT
CASTLLAGGGTDTQYF
>TRBJ2-5|-|TRBV20-1|TRBD2
TGCAGTACTAGGAGACTAGCGGGGGGGCCTGAGACCCAGTACTTC
CSTRRLAGGPETQYF
>TRBJ2-7|-|TRBV20-1|TRBD1
TGCAGTGCTACCCAGGGGGCCGTAGTATCCTACGAGCAGTACTTC
CSATQGAVVSYEQYF
>TRBJ2-6|-|TRBV10-3|-
TGTGCCGTCAGTGAGTCCCTAGGTAAAGGGGCCAACGTCCTGACTTTC
CAVSESLGKGANVLTF
>TRBJ2-1|many|TRBV12-3/TRBV12-4|-
TGTGCCAGCAGTTTAGCCCCTAATGAGCAGTTCTTC
CASSLAPNEQFF